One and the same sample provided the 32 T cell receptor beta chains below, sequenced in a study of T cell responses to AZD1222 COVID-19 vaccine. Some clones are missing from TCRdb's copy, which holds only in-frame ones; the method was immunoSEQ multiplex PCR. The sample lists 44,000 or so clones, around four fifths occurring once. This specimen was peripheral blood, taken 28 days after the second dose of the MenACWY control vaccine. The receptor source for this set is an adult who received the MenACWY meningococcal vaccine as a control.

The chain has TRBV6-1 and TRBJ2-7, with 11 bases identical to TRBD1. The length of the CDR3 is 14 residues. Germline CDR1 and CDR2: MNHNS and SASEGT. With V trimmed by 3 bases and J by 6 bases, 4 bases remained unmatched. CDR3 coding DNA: TGTGCCAGCAGTGATGGACAGGGGGCCACCGAGCAGTACTTC. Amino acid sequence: CASSDGQGATEQYF.

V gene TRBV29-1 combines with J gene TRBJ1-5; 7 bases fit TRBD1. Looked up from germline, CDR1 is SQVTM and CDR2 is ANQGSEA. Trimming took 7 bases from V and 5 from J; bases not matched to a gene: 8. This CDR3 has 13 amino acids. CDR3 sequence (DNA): TGCAGCGCCGGAGGGGGCTGGGATCAGCCCCAGCATTTT. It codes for CSAGGGWDQPQHF. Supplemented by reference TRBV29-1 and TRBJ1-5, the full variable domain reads SAVISQKPSRDICQRGTSLTIQCQVDSQVTMMFWYRQQPGQSLTLIATANQGSEATYESGFVIDKFPISRPNLTFSTLTVSNMSPEDSSIYLCSAGGGWDQPQHFGDGTRLSIL.

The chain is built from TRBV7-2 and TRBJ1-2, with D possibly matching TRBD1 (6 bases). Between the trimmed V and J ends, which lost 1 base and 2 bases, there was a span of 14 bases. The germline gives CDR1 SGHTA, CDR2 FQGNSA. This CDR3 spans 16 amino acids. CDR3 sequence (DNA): TGTGCCAGCAGCTTAGAGTGGGGGAGGGGGAACTATGGCTACACCTTC. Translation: CASSLEWGRGNYGYTF.

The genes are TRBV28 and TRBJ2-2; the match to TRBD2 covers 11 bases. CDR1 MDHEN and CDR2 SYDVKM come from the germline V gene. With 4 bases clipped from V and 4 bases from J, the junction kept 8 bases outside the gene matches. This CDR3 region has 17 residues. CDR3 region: CASSSQLAGVITGELFF. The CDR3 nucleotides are TGTGCCAGCAGTTCCCAACTAGCGGGAGTAATCACCGGGGAGCTGTTTTTT.

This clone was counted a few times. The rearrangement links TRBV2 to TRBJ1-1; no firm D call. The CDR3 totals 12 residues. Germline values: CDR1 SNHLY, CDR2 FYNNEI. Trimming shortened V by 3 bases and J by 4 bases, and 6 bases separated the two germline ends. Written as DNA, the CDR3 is TGTGCCAGCAGTGAGTGGGTCACTGAAGCTTTCTTT. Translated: CASSEWVTEAFF.

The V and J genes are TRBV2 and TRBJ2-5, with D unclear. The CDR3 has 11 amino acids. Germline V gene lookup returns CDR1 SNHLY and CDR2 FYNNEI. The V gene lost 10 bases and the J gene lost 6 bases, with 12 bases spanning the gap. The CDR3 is CANQMLKTQYF. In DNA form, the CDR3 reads TGTGCCAACCAGATGTTAAAGACCCAGTACTTC.

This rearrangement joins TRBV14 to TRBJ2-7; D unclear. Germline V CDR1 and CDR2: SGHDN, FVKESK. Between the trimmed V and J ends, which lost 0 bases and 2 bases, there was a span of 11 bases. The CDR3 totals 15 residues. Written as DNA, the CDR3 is TGTGCCAGCAGCCAAGATGAGGCCATCCCCTACGAGCAGTACTTC. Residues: CASSQDEAIPYEQYF.

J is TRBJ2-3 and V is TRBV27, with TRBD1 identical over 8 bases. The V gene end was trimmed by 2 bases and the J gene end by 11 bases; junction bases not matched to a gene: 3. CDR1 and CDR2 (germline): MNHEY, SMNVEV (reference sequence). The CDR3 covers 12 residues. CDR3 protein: CASSLRTGWQYF. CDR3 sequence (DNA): TGTGCCAGCAGTTTACGGACAGGGTGGCAGTATTTT.

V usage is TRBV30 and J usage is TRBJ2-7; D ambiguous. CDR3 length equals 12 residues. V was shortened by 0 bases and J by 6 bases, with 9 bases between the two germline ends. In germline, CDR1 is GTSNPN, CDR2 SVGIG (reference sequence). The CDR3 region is CAWSVDGFEQYF. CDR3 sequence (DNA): TGTGCCTGGAGTGTAGATGGGTTCGAGCAGTACTTC.

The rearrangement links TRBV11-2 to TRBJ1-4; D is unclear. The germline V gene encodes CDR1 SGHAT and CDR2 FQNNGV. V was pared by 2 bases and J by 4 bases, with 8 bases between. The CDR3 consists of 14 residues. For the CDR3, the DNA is TGTGCCAGCAGCTTAAATCCCAGTAATGAAAAACTGTTTTTT. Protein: CASSLNPSNEKLFF.

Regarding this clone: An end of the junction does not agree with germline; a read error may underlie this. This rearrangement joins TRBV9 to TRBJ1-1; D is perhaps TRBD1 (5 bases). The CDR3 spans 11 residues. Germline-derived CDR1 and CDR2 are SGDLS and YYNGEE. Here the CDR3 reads CASSDPGLGDF. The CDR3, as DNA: TGTGCCAGCAGCGACCCAGGGTTGGGGGACTTT.

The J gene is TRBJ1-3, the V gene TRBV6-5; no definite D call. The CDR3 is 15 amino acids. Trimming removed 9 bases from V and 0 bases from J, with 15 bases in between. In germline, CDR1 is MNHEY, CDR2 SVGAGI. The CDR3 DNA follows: TGTGCCAGTATTACGAGCATTTCCTCTGGAAACACCATATATTTT. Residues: CASITSISSGNTIYF.

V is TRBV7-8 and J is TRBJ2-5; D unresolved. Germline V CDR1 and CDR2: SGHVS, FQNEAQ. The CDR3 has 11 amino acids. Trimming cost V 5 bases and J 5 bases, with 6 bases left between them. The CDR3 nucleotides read TGTGCCAGCAGCCCGAGGGAGACCCAGTACTTC. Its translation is CASSPRETQYF. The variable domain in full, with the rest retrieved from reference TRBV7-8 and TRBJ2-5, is GAGVSQSPRYKVAKRGQDVALRCDPISGHVSLFWYQQALGQGPEFLTYFQNEAQLDKSGLPSDRFFAERPEGSVSTLKIQRTQQEDSAVYLCASSPRETQYFGPGTRLLVL.

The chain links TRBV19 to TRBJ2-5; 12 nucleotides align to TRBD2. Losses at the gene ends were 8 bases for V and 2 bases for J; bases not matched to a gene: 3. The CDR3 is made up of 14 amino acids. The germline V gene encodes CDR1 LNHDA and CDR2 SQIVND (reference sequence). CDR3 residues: CASRGLAGQETQYF. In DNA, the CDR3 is TGTGCCAGTCGCGGACTAGCGGGACAAGAGACCCAGTACTTC.

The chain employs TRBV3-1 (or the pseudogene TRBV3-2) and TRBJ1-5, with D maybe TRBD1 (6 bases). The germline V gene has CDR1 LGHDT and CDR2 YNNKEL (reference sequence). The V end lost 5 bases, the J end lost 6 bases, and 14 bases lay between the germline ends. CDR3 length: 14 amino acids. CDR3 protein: CASSSWGPGQPQHF. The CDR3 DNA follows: TGTGCCAGCAGCTCATGGGGGCCGGGTCAGCCCCAGCATTTT.

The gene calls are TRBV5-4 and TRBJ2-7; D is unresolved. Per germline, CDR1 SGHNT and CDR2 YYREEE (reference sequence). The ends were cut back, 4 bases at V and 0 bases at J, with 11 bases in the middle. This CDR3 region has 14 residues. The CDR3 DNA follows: TGTGCCAGCAGCCCGCAGGTGAACTCCTACGAGCAGTACTTC. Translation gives CASSPQVNSYEQYF.

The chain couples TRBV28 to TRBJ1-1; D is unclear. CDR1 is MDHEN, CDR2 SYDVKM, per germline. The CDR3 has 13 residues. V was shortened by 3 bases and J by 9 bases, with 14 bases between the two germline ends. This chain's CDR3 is CASSFRMGKKAFF. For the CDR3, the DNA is TGTGCCAGCAGTTTCCGGATGGGGAAGAAAGCTTTCTTT.

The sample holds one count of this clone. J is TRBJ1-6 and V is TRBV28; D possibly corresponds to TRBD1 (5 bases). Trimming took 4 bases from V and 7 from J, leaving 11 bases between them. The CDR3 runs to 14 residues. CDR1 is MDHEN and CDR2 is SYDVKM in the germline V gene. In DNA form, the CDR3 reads TGTGCCAGCAGTTCTGGGGCGAACAATTCACCCCTCCACTTT. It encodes CASSSGANNSPLHF.

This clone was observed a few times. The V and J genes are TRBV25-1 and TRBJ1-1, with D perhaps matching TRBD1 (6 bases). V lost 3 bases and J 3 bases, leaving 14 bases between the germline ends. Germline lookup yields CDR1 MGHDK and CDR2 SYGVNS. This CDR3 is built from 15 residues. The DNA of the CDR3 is TGTGCCAGCAGTGATAGGAGCAGGGGTGACACTGAAGCTTTCTTT. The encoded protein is CASSDRSRGDTEAFF.

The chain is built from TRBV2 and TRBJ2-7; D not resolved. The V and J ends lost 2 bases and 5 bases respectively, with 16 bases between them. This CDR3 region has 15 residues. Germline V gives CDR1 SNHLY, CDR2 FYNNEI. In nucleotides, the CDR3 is TGTGCCAGCAGTGAAACTCCAATGGGTCCGGACGAGCAGTACTTC. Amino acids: CASSETPMGPDEQYF.

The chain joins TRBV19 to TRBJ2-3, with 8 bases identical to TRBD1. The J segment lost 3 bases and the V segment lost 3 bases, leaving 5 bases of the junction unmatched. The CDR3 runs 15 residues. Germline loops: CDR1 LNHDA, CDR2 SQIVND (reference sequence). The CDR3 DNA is TGTGCCAGTAGTATTTACGGGACAGGTACAGATACGCAGTATTTT. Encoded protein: CASSIYGTGTDTQYF.

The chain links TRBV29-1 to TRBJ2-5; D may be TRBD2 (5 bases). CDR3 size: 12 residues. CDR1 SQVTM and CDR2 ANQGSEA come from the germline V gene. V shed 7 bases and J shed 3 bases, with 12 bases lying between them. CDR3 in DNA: TGCAGCGCCGGACCGGGGAAAGAGACCCAGTACTTC. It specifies CSAGPGKETQYF.

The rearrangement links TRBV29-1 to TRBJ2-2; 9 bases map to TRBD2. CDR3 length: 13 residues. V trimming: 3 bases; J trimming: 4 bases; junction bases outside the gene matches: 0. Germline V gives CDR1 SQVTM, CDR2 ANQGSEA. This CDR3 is CSVERGGTGELFF. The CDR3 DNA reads TGCAGCGTTGAGCGGGGGGGCACCGGGGAGCTGTTTTTT.

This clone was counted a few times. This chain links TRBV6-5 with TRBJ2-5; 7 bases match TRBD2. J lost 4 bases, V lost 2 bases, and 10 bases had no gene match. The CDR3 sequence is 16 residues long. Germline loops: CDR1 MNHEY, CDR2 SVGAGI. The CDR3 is CASSYLSTSSTETQYF. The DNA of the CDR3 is TGTGCCAGCAGTTACCTTTCGACTAGCTCTACAGAGACCCAGTACTTC.

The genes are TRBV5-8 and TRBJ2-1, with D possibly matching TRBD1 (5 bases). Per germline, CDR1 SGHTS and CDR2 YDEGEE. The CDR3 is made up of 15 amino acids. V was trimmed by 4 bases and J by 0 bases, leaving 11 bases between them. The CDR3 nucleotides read TGTGCCAGCAGCAAGGGGTGGAGCTCCTACAATGAGCAGTTCTTC. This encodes CASSKGWSSYNEQFF.

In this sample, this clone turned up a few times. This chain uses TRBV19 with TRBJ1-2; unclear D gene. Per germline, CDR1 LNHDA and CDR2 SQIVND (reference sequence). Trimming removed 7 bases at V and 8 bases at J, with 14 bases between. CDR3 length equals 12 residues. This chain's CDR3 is CASTPRGYGYTF. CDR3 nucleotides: TGTGCCAGTACCCCCCGGGGTTACGGCTACACCTTC.

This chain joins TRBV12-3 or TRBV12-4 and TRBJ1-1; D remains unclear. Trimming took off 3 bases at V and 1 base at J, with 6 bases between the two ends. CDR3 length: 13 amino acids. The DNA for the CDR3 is TGTGCCAGCAGTTTGGGCCAGAACACTGAAGCTTTCTTT. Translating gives CASSLGQNTEAFF.

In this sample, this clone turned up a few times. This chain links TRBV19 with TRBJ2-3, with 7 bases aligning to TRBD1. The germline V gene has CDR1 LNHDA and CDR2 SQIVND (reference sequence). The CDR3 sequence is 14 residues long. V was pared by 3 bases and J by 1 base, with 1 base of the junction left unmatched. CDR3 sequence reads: CASSIGTGTDTQYF. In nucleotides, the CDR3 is TGTGCCAGTAGTATCGGGACAGGCACAGATACGCAGTATTTT.

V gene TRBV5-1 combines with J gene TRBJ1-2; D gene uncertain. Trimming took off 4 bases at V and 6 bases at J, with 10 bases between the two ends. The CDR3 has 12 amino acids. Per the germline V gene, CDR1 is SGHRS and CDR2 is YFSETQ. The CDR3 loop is CASSPSGDGYTF. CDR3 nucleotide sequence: TGCGCCAGCAGCCCGTCTGGGGATGGCTACACCTTC.

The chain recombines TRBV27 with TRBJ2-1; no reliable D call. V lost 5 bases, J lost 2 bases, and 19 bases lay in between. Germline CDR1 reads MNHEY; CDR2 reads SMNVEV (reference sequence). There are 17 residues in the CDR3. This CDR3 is CASSQRPPLMTYNEQFF. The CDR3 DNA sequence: TGTGCCAGCAGTCAGAGACCCCCCCTTATGACCTACAATGAGCAGTTCTTC.

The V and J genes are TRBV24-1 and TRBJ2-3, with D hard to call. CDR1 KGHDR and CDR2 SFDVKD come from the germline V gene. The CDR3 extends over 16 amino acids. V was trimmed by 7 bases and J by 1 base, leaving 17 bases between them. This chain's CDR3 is CATSPLSARGTDTQYF. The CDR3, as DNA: TGTGCCACCAGCCCTCTGAGTGCGCGAGGCACAGATACGCAGTATTTT.

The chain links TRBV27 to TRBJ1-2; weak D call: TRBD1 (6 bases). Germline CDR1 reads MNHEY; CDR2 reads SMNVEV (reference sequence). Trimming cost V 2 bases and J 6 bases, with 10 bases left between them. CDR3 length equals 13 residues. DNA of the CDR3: TGTGCCAGCAGTTTAGGGGGGCGAGATGGCTACACCTTC. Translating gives CASSLGGRDGYTF.